This TCR beta chain originates from a study of monozygotic twins with cystic fibrosis. Profiled with immunoSEQ multiplex PCR; TCRdb holds only in-frame clones, not every one. The repertoire has around 10,000 clones, more than 99% of them found once; the top ten carry 0.41%. V was trimmed by 2 bases and J by 5 bases, leaving 9 bases between them. Germline V gene lookup returns CDR1 SEHNR and CDR2 FQNEAQ (reference sequence). This CDR3 is 13 amino acids long. This clonotype originated in a man in his late teens or twenties with cystic fibrosis. The chain uses TRBV7-9 and TRBJ1-1, with a possible D match to TRBD1 (5 bases). Sequenced material: blood. The CDR3 is CASSLTGGTEAFF. CDR3 nucleotides: TGTGCCAGCAGCTTAACTGGGGGGACTGAAGCTTTCTTT.